This T cell receptor (beta chain) was sequenced for a study of patients and donors after allogeneic stem cell transplantation. There are 13 residues in the CDR3. MiXCR was run by TCRdb on the RT-PCR reads, yielding one entry per CDR3 protein. The table records 390,000 or so distinct CDR3 sequences, approximately 16% of them present only once. This clonotype was observed a few times. This TCR derives from a human donor who was either an allogeneic HSCT recipient or a stem cell or donor lymphocyte infusion donor (not recorded which). It is not recorded whose cells these are; they may come from a transplant donor. The V and J genes are TRBV21-1 and TRBJ1-1. TRBV21-1 is listed as a pseudogene. Material: blood, either unsorted or a sorted T cell fraction (not recorded which). DNA of the CDR3: TGTGCCAGCAGCTCGAGAAGTCTGGACCAGAGGTTCTTT. It specifies CASSSRSLDQRFF.